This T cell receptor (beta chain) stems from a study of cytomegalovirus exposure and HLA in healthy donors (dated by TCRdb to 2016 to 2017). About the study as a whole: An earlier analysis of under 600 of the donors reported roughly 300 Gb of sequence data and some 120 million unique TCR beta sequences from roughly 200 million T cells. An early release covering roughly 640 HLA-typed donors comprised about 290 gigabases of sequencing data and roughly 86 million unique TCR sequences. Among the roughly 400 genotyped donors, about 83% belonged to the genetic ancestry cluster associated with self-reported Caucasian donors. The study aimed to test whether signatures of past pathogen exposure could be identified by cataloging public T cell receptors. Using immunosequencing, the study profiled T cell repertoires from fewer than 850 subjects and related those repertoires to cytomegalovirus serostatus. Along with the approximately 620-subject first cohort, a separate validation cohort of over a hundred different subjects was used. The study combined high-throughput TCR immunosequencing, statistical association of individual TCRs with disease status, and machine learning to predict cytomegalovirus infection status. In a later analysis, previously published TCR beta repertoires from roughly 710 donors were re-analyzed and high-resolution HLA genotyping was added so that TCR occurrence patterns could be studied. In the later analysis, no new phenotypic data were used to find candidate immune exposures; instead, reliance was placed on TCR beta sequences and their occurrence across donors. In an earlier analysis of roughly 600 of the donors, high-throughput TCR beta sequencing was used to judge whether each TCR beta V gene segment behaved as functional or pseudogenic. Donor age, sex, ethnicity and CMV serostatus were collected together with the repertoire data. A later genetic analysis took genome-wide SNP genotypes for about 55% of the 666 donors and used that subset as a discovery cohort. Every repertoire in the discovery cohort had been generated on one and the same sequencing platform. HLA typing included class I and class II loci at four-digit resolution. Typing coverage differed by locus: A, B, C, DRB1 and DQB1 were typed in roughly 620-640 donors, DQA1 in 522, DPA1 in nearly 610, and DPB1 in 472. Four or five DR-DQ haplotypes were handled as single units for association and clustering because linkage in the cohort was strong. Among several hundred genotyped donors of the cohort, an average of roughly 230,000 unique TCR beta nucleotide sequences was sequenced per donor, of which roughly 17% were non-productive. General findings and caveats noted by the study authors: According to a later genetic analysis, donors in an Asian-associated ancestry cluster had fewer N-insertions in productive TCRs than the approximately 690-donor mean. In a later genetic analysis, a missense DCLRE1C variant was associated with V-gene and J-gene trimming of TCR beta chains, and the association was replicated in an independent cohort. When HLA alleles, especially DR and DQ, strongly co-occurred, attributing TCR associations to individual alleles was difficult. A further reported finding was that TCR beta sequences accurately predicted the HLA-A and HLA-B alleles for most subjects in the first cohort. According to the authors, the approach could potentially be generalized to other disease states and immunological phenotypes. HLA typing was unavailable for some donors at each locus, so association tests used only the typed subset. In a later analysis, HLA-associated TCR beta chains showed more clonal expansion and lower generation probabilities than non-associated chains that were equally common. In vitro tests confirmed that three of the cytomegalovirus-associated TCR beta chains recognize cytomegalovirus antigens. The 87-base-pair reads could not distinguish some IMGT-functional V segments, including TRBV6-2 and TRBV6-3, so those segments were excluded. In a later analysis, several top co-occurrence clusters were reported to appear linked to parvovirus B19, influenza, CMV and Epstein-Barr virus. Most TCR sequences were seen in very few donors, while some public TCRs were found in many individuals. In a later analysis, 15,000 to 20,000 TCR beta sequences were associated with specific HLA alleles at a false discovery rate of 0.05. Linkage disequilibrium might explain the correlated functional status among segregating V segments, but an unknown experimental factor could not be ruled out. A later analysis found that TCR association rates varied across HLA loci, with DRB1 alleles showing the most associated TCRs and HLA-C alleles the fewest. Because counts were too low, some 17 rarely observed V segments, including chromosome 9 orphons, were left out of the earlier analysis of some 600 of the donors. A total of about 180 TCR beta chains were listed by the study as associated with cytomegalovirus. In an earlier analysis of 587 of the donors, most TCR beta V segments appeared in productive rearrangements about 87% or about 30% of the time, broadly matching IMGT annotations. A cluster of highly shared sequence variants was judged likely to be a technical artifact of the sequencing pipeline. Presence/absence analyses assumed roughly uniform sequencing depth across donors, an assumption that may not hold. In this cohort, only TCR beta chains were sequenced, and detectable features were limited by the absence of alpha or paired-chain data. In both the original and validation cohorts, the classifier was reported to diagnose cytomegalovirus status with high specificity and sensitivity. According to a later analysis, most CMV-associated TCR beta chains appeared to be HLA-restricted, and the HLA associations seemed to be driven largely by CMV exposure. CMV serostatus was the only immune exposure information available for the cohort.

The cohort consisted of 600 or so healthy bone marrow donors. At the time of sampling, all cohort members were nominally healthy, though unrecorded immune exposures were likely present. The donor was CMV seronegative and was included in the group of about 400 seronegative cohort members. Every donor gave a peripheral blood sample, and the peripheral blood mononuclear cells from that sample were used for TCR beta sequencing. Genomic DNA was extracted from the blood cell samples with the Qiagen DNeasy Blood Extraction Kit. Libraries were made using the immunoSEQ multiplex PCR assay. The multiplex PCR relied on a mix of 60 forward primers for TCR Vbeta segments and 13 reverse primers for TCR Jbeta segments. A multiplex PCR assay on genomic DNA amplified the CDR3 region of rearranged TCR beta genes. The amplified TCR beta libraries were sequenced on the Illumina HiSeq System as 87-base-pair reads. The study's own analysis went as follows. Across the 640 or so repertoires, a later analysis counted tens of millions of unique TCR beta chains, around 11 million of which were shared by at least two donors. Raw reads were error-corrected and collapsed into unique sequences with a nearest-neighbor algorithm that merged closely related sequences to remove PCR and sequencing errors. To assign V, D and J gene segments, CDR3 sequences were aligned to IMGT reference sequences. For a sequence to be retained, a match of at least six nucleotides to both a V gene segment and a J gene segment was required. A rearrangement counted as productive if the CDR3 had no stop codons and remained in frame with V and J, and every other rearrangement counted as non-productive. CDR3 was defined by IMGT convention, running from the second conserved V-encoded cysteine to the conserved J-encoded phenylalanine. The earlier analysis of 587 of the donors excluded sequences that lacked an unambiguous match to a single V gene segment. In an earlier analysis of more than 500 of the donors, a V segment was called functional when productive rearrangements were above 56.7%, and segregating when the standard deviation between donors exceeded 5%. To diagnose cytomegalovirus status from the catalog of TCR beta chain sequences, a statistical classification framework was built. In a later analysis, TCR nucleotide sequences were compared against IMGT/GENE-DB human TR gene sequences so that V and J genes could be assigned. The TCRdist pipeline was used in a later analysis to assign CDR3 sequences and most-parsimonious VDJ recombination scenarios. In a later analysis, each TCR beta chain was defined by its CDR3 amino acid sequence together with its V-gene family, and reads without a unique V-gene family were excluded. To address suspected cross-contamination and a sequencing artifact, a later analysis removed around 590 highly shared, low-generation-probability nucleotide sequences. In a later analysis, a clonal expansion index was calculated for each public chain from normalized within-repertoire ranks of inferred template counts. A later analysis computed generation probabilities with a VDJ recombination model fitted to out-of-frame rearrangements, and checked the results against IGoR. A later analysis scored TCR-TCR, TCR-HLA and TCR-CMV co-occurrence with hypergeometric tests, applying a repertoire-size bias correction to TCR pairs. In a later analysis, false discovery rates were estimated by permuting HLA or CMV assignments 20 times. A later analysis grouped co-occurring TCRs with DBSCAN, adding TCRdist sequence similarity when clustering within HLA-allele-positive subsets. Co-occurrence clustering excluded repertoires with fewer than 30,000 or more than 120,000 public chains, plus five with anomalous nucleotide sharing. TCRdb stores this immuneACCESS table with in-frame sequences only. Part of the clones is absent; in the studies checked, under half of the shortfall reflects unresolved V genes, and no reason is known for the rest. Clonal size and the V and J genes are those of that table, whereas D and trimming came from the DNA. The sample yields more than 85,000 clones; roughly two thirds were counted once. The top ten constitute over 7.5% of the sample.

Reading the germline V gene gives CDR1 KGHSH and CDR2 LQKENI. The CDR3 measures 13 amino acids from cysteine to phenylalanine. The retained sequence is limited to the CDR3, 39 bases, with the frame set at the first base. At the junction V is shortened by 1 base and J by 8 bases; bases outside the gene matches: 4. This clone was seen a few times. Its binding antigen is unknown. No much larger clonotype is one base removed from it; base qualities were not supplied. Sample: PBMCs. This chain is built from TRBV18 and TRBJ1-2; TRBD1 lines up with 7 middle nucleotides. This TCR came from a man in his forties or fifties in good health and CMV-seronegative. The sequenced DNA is TGTGCCAGCTCACCACAGGGGGCCCAGGGCTACACCTTC. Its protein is CASSPQGAQGYTF.